These T cell receptor beta chains were read from a single sample in a study of blood T cell repertoires in COVID-19. Assay used: immunoSEQ multiplex PCR; TCRdb lists only in-frame clones, some missing. The sample has 350,000 or so clones, roughly 86% seen once. The sample consisted of PBMCs or T cells enriched from blood (not recorded which). These receptors all come from a woman between 25 and 40 years old who had been exposed to COVID-19. Each CDR3 is given without its conserved first and last residue. Where a row states a size, it is once, few, many or the class of an expanded clone; other rows omit it.

j_call: TRBJ1-3
clone_size: once
v_call: TRBV6-5
cdr3_aa: ASSYGQPGNTIY

j_call: TRBJ2-1
clone_size: .
v_call: TRBV28
cdr3_aa: ASSSTIKQRERSSTAQF

j_call: TRBJ1-2
clone_size: once
v_call: TRBV3-1/TRBV3-2
cdr3_aa: ASSHGQGGGYT

j_call: TRBJ2-2
clone_size: .
v_call: TRBV9
cdr3_aa: ASSVASLAGGTGELF

j_call: TRBJ2-3
clone_size: .
v_call: TRBV7-3
cdr3_aa: ASSSGMAQDTDTQY

j_call: TRBJ1-1
clone_size: .
v_call: TRBV6-6
cdr3_aa: ASTGVNTEAF

j_call: TRBJ1-1
clone_size: .
v_call: TRBV30
cdr3_aa: AWRVRTGRAF

j_call: TRBJ1-2
clone_size: .
v_call: TRBV30
cdr3_aa: AWSVGSDYNGYT

j_call: TRBJ2-1
clone_size: .
v_call: TRBV24-1
cdr3_aa: ATSDRIPGLPPNEQF

j_call: TRBJ1-6
clone_size: .
v_call: TRBV6-2/TRBV6-3
cdr3_aa: ASSKGTVYNSPLH

j_call: TRBJ2-7
clone_size: few
v_call: TRBV3-1/TRBV3-2
cdr3_aa: ASSPRPSGSQYEQY

j_call: TRBJ2-1
clone_size: .
v_call: TRBV24-1
cdr3_aa: ATSDFGGQF

j_call: TRBJ2-7
clone_size: .
v_call: TRBV6-6
cdr3_aa: ASSYREGPGEQY

j_call: TRBJ2-7
clone_size: .
v_call: TRBV27
cdr3_aa: ASSIMGLAGSYEQY

j_call: TRBJ2-7
clone_size: .
v_call: TRBV29-1
cdr3_aa: SVAGGGGYEQY

j_call: TRBJ1-4
clone_size: once
v_call: TRBV5-8
cdr3_aa: ASSGGGQGRQKLF

j_call: TRBJ2-2
clone_size: once
v_call: TRBV27
cdr3_aa: ASSPSLQREFTGELF

j_call: TRBJ2-2
clone_size: .
v_call: TRBV4-2
cdr3_aa: ASSLPGQGRGELF

j_call: TRBJ1-1
clone_size: .
v_call: TRBV11-2
cdr3_aa: ASSPNRVNTEAF

j_call: TRBJ2-7
clone_size: .
v_call: TRBV7-3
cdr3_aa: ASSLAAGSYEQY

j_call: TRBJ2-4
clone_size: .
v_call: TRBV5-1
cdr3_aa: ASSPTGGNIQY

j_call: TRBJ1-2
clone_size: .
v_call: TRBV6-1
cdr3_aa: ASSVRPQGENYGYT

j_call: TRBJ2-3
clone_size: .
v_call: TRBV30
cdr3_aa: AWSWAADTQY

j_call: TRBJ2-7
clone_size: .
v_call: TRBV12-5
cdr3_aa: ASGLGTGNSYEQY

j_call: TRBJ2-3
clone_size: .
v_call: TRBV6-5
cdr3_aa: ASSYSDRSGTDTQY

j_call: TRBJ2-7
clone_size: .
v_call: TRBV4-1
cdr3_aa: ASSQGAHRDEQY

j_call: TRBJ1-2
clone_size: .
v_call: TRBV12-1
cdr3_aa: ASLGAIANYGYT

j_call: TRBJ2-2
clone_size: .
v_call: TRBV5-1
cdr3_aa: ASSAYRVAGELF

j_call: TRBJ2-3
clone_size: .
v_call: TRBV2
cdr3_aa: AINGAGATDTQY

j_call: TRBJ1-4
clone_size: .
v_call: TRBV11-3
cdr3_aa: ASSSQRWGVTNEKLF

j_call: TRBJ1-2
clone_size: .
v_call: TRBV7-8
cdr3_aa: ASSSPPGHLNGYT

j_call: TRBJ1-2
clone_size: .
v_call: TRBV19
cdr3_aa: ASMDSNYGYT

j_call: TRBJ2-6
clone_size: .
v_call: TRBV19
cdr3_aa: ASMSGSGANVLT

j_call: TRBJ2-3
clone_size: once
v_call: TRBV9
cdr3_aa: ASSPLASGTDTQY

j_call: TRBJ1-1
clone_size: .
v_call: TRBV29-1
cdr3_aa: SVVGILANTEAF

j_call: TRBJ1-1
clone_size: .
v_call: TRBV27
cdr3_aa: ASSFPRGGGRTEAF

j_call: TRBJ1-1
clone_size: .
v_call: TRBV7-3
cdr3_aa: ASSNGFNTEAF

j_call: TRBJ1-5
clone_size: .
v_call: TRBV7-8
cdr3_aa: ASSFSGDRPPQH

j_call: TRBJ1-1
clone_size: .
v_call: TRBV6-5
cdr3_aa: ASRAGTGITEAF

j_call: TRBJ1-2
clone_size: .
v_call: TRBV19
cdr3_aa: ASSIQGAEPYGYT

j_call: TRBJ2-3
clone_size: .
v_call: TRBV7-3
cdr3_aa: ASSSTGDLADTQY

j_call: TRBJ1-1
clone_size: .
v_call: TRBV19
cdr3_aa: ASGDSATEAF

j_call: TRBJ1-1
clone_size: .
v_call: TRBV24-1
cdr3_aa: ATSDPGQGNTEAF

j_call: TRBJ1-2
clone_size: .
v_call: TRBV18
cdr3_aa: ASSTRQDGYT